The rows below give T cell receptor beta chains drawn from one sample of a study of blood T cell repertoires in COVID-19. Only in-frame clones appear in the TCRdb table, and some are missing; sequencing was by immunoSEQ multiplex PCR. The sample records 55,000 to 70,000 clones, more than 85% being singletons. The sample consisted of peripheral blood. The origin of the receptors is a man aged 65-85 years with acute or convalescent COVID-19. The CDR3 runs from the conserved cysteine through the conserved F or W. Each record gives: D gene, clone size, J gene, V gene, CDR3 DNA, CDR3 protein. A D gene is named only where the DNA matches it firmly. Where a row states a size, it is once, few, many or the class of an expanded clone; other rows omit it.

D gene: TRBD1; clone size: once; J gene: TRBJ2-7; V gene: TRBV5-5; CDR3 DNA: TGTGCCAGCAGCCCGACACAGGGGAACTACGAGCAGTACTTC; CDR3 protein: CASSPTQGNYEQYF
D gene: TRBD1; clone size: .; J gene: TRBJ1-1; V gene: TRBV13; CDR3 DNA: TGTGCCAGCAGGTCTGGGACAGGGGGCATCAACACTGAAGCTTTCTTT; CDR3 protein: CASRSGTGGINTEAFF
D gene: TRBD1; clone size: few; J gene: TRBJ2-2; V gene: TRBV19; CDR3 DNA: TGTGCCAGTTATTCGACAGGGACCGGGGAGCTGTTTTTT; CDR3 protein: CASYSTGTGELFF
D gene: .; clone size: .; J gene: TRBJ1-6; V gene: TRBV25-1; CDR3 DNA: TGTGCCAGCAGTGAATTAGGGGCTTCACCCCTCCACTTT; CDR3 protein: CASSELGASPLHF
D gene: .; clone size: few; J gene: TRBJ1-2; V gene: TRBV6-5; CDR3 DNA: TGTGCCAGCAGTTACCTGGCACAGAACTATGGCTACACCTTC; CDR3 protein: CASSYLAQNYGYTF
D gene: .; clone size: .; J gene: TRBJ2-3; V gene: TRBV5-1; CDR3 DNA: TGCGCCAGCAGCTTGACGGGGGGCGATACGCAGTATTTT; CDR3 protein: CASSLTGGDTQYF
D gene: .; clone size: .; J gene: TRBJ1-2; V gene: TRBV19; CDR3 DNA: TGTGCCAGTAGAGACTCTCGCTATGGCTACACCTTC; CDR3 protein: CASRDSRYGYTF
D gene: .; clone size: .; J gene: TRBJ2-2; V gene: TRBV28; CDR3 DNA: TGTGCCAGCAGTTTCAGGGAACTCGACACTGGGGAGCTGTTTTTT; CDR3 protein: CASSFRELDTGELFF
D gene: .; clone size: .; J gene: TRBJ1-1; V gene: TRBV19; CDR3 DNA: TGTGCCAGTAGTAGTCCGGGGAACACTGAAGCTTTCTTT; CDR3 protein: CASSSPGNTEAFF
D gene: .; clone size: few; J gene: TRBJ1-5; V gene: TRBV2; CDR3 DNA: TGTGCCAGCAGTGAACGTAATCAGCCCCAGCATTTT; CDR3 protein: CASSERNQPQHF
D gene: .; clone size: few; J gene: TRBJ1-6; V gene: TRBV7-6; CDR3 DNA: TGTGCCAGCAGCTTAGTAGGGTCAGGGGATTCACCCCTCCACTTT; CDR3 protein: CASSLVGSGDSPLHF
D gene: TRBD2; clone size: .; J gene: TRBJ2-1; V gene: TRBV14; CDR3 DNA: TGTGCCAGCAGCAGACTAGCGGGGGGGCGATACAATGAGCAGTTCTTC; CDR3 protein: CASSRLAGGRYNEQFF
D gene: .; clone size: .; J gene: TRBJ2-5; V gene: TRBV3-1/TRBV3-2; CDR3 DNA: TGTGCCAGCAGTTCACAGGGAAACCAAGAGACCCAGTACTTC; CDR3 protein: CASSSQGNQETQYF
D gene: TRBD1; clone size: .; J gene: TRBJ1-1; V gene: TRBV7-9; CDR3 DNA: TGTGCCAGCAGCTCCGGACAGGGAGTGGAAGCTTTCTTT; CDR3 protein: CASSSGQGVEAFF
D gene: TRBD1; clone size: .; J gene: TRBJ2-2; V gene: TRBV23-1; CDR3 DNA: TGCGCCAGCAGCCGACAGGGGAACACCGGGGAGCTGTTTTTT; CDR3 protein: CASSRQGNTGELFF
D gene: TRBD2; clone size: .; J gene: TRBJ2-3; V gene: TRBV11-1; CDR3 DNA: TGTGCCAGCAGCTCACGTTGGACTAGCGGGAGGGATACGCAGTATTTT; CDR3 protein: CASSSRWTSGRDTQYF
D gene: .; clone size: .; J gene: TRBJ2-3; V gene: TRBV5-8; CDR3 DNA: TGTGCCAGCAGCTTGCGACTACTCACAGATACGCAGTATTTT; CDR3 protein: CASSLRLLTDTQYF
D gene: TRBD2; clone size: .; J gene: TRBJ2-5; V gene: TRBV27; CDR3 DNA: TGTGCCAGCAGCGGGACTAGGAGGGGAGAGACCCAGTACTTC; CDR3 protein: CASSGTRRGETQYF
D gene: TRBD1; clone size: .; J gene: TRBJ2-7; V gene: TRBV19; CDR3 DNA: TGTGCCACCCGGTCCGGGACAGGGGTTTCGGGCGAGCAGTACTTC; CDR3 protein: CATRSGTGVSGEQYF
D gene: TRBD1; clone size: .; J gene: TRBJ1-2; V gene: TRBV6-5; CDR3 DNA: TGTGCCAGCAGTTACGGACAGGGGGCCTCTGATGGCTACACCTTC; CDR3 protein: CASSYGQGASDGYTF
D gene: .; clone size: .; J gene: TRBJ2-1; V gene: TRBV7-9; CDR3 DNA: TGTGCCAGCAGCTTACTCGCGGGATACAATGAGCAGTTCTTC; CDR3 protein: CASSLLAGYNEQFF
D gene: TRBD1; clone size: .; J gene: TRBJ2-4; V gene: TRBV5-4; CDR3 DNA: TGTGCCAGCAGCTCGCAACAGGGGAGAAGGAACATTCAGTACTTC; CDR3 protein: CASSSQQGRRNIQYF
D gene: TRBD1; clone size: .; J gene: TRBJ1-5; V gene: TRBV3-1/TRBV3-2; CDR3 DNA: TGTGCCAGCAGTACCGGGACAGGGTACAATCAGCCCCAGCATTTT; CDR3 protein: CASSTGTGYNQPQHF
D gene: .; clone size: .; J gene: TRBJ1-4; V gene: TRBV5-1; CDR3 DNA: TGCGCCAGCAGCTCCAACGTGGGCACTAATGAAAAACTGTTTTTT; CDR3 protein: CASSSNVGTNEKLFF
D gene: .; clone size: .; J gene: TRBJ1-6; V gene: TRBV5-1; CDR3 DNA: TGCGCCAGCAGCTTGGACAGGGTCGACAATTCACCCCTCCACTTT; CDR3 protein: CASSLDRVDNSPLHF
D gene: .; clone size: .; J gene: TRBJ2-5; V gene: TRBV19; CDR3 DNA: TGTGCCAGTAGTATGGGGACTCAAGAGACCCAGTACTTC; CDR3 protein: CASSMGTQETQYF
D gene: TRBD1; clone size: .; J gene: TRBJ1-6; V gene: TRBV19; CDR3 DNA: TGTGCCAGTAGTGATTACAGGGGGAATTCACCCCTCCACTTT; CDR3 protein: CASSDYRGNSPLHF
D gene: .; clone size: .; J gene: TRBJ2-5; V gene: TRBV16; CDR3 DNA: TGTGCCAGCAGCCAAACCCCCAAGCGGGAGACCCAGTACTTC; CDR3 protein: CASSQTPKRETQYF
D gene: .; clone size: once; J gene: TRBJ2-7; V gene: TRBV2; CDR3 DNA: TGTGCCAGCAGCCCCACCTACGAGCAGTACTTC; CDR3 protein: CASSPTYEQYF
D gene: .; clone size: once; J gene: TRBJ2-1; V gene: TRBV13; CDR3 DNA: TGTGCCAGCAGCTTAAGACTGTTTCCCTACAATGAGCAGTTCTTC; CDR3 protein: CASSLRLFPYNEQFF
D gene: TRBD1; clone size: .; J gene: TRBJ1-4; V gene: TRBV14; CDR3 DNA: TGTGCCAGCAGCCAAGAAGAGTCGGGACAGCTTAATGAAAAACTGTTTTTT; CDR3 protein: CASSQEESGQLNEKLFF
D gene: .; clone size: .; J gene: TRBJ1-3; V gene: TRBV14; CDR3 DNA: TGTGCCAGCAGCCGACCTGGGAGAAACTCTGGAAACACCATATATTTT; CDR3 protein: CASSRPGRNSGNTIYF
D gene: TRBD1; clone size: .; J gene: TRBJ2-7; V gene: TRBV11-2; CDR3 DNA: TGTGCCAGCAGCTCTAGATTGGCAGGGGGAGCCACCTACGAGCAGTACTTC; CDR3 protein: CASSSRLAGGATYEQYF
D gene: .; clone size: once; J gene: TRBJ2-7; V gene: TRBV24-1; CDR3 DNA: TGTGCCACCAGTGACAGGGAAGCCTACGAGCAGTACTTC; CDR3 protein: CATSDREAYEQYF
D gene: .; clone size: .; J gene: TRBJ2-7; V gene: TRBV29-1; CDR3 DNA: TGCAGCGTTGCCGGGACACGCTACGAGCAGTACTTC; CDR3 protein: CSVAGTRYEQYF
D gene: .; clone size: .; J gene: TRBJ2-4; V gene: TRBV7-3; CDR3 DNA: TGTGCCAGCAGCCCAAGGGCGGACACCTTAGCCAAAAACATTCAGTACTTC; CDR3 protein: CASSPRADTLAKNIQYF
D gene: .; clone size: .; J gene: TRBJ2-5; V gene: TRBV28; CDR3 DNA: TGTGCCAGCAGTCTACAGGTGCCAGAGACCCAGTACTTC; CDR3 protein: CASSLQVPETQYF
D gene: .; clone size: once; J gene: TRBJ2-5; V gene: TRBV15; CDR3 DNA: TGTGCCACCAGCAGGGGCGGTCAGGGGAAGACCCAGTACTTC; CDR3 protein: CATSRGGQGKTQYF
D gene: TRBD2; clone size: .; J gene: TRBJ2-2; V gene: TRBV27; CDR3 DNA: TGTGCCACCGGACTAGCGGGAGTCCGCGGCGGGGAGCTGTTTTTT; CDR3 protein: CATGLAGVRGGELFF
D gene: TRBD1; clone size: .; J gene: TRBJ2-2; V gene: TRBV2; CDR3 DNA: TGTGCCAGCAGTGTTGGGACAGCCACCGGGGAGCTGTTTTTT; CDR3 protein: CASSVGTATGELFF
D gene: .; clone size: .; J gene: TRBJ2-3; V gene: TRBV29-1; CDR3 DNA: TGCAGCGTTGCGGCTAGCGTTTCTAGCACAGATACGCAGTATTTT; CDR3 protein: CSVAASVSSTDTQYF
D gene: TRBD1; clone size: .; J gene: TRBJ1-5; V gene: TRBV28; CDR3 DNA: TGTGCCAGCAGACGACAGGGGGGTAGCAATCAGCCCCAGCATTTT; CDR3 protein: CASRRQGGSNQPQHF
D gene: .; clone size: .; J gene: TRBJ1-2; V gene: TRBV5-1; CDR3 DNA: TGCGCCAGCAGTCGGGGGAACTATGGCTACACCTTC; CDR3 protein: CASSRGNYGYTF
D gene: .; clone size: .; J gene: TRBJ2-1; V gene: TRBV19; CDR3 DNA: TGTGCCAGTAGCCCTCGGGACACCTACAATGAGCAGTTCTTC; CDR3 protein: CASSPRDTYNEQFF
D gene: .; clone size: .; J gene: TRBJ2-3; V gene: TRBV5-4; CDR3 DNA: TGTGCCAGCAGACAGGGCAGCACAGATACGCAGTATTTT; CDR3 protein: CASRQGSTDTQYF
D gene: .; clone size: few; J gene: TRBJ2-7; V gene: TRBV14; CDR3 DNA: TGTGCCAGCAGTAGCCAGGGGCCTCCCTACGAGCAGTACTTC; CDR3 protein: CASSSQGPPYEQYF
D gene: TRBD2; clone size: .; J gene: TRBJ2-5; V gene: TRBV3-1/TRBV3-2; CDR3 DNA: TGTGCCAGCAGCCAACCCGGGACTAGCGGGCAAGAGACCCAGTACTTC; CDR3 protein: CASSQPGTSGQETQYF
D gene: .; clone size: once; J gene: TRBJ1-3; V gene: TRBV5-1; CDR3 DNA: TGCGCCAGCAGCTTGGAAGTACAGGGCTCTGGAAACACCATATATTTT; CDR3 protein: CASSLEVQGSGNTIYF
D gene: .; clone size: .; J gene: TRBJ2-1; V gene: TRBV4-1; CDR3 DNA: TGCGCCAGCAGCCAAGAGTCCCCCCAAAGCTGGAATGAGCAGTTCTTC; CDR3 protein: CASSQESPQSWNEQFF
D gene: TRBD2; clone size: .; J gene: TRBJ2-5; V gene: TRBV27; CDR3 DNA: TGTGCCAGCAGGCCGTTGGGGGGGGAGACCCAGTACTTC; CDR3 protein: CASRPLGGETQYF
D gene: .; clone size: .; J gene: TRBJ1-1; V gene: TRBV3-1/TRBV3-2; CDR3 DNA: TGTGCCAGCAGCCAAGACAATGAAGCTTTCTTT; CDR3 protein: CASSQDNEAFF
D gene: TRBD1; clone size: .; J gene: TRBJ1-2; V gene: TRBV27; CDR3 DNA: TGTGCCAGCAGTATACAACAGGGGGCAGTCTATGGCTACACCTTC; CDR3 protein: CASSIQQGAVYGYTF
D gene: .; clone size: .; J gene: TRBJ2-7; V gene: TRBV15; CDR3 DNA: TGTGCCACCAGCAGAGGGAGTCCCCCGCATTACGAGCAGTACTTC; CDR3 protein: CATSRGSPPHYEQYF
D gene: .; clone size: .; J gene: TRBJ1-5; V gene: TRBV6-4; CDR3 DNA: TGTGCCAGCAGCCGCGGGACCCAGAGGACATATAGCAATCAGCCCCAGCATTTT; CDR3 protein: CASSRGTQRTYSNQPQHF
D gene: .; clone size: .; J gene: TRBJ1-1; V gene: TRBV5-8; CDR3 DNA: TGTGCCAGCAAACAGGGAACGAACACTGAAGCTTTCTTT; CDR3 protein: CASKQGTNTEAFF
D gene: TRBD1; clone size: .; J gene: TRBJ1-2; V gene: TRBV27; CDR3 DNA: TGTGCCAGCAGTTTTTCGGACAGGGAATACTATGGCTACACCTTC; CDR3 protein: CASSFSDREYYGYTF
D gene: .; clone size: .; J gene: TRBJ1-2; V gene: TRBV25-1; CDR3 DNA: TGTGCCAGCAGTGAATCGGGGTACTATGGCTACACCTTC; CDR3 protein: CASSESGYYGYTF
D gene: .; clone size: .; J gene: TRBJ2-2; V gene: TRBV6-5; CDR3 DNA: TGTGCCTGGGGACTCCCTACTCGGGAGCTGTTTTTT; CDR3 protein: CAWGLPTRELFF
D gene: .; clone size: .; J gene: TRBJ2-1; V gene: TRBV11-2; CDR3 DNA: TGTGCCAGCAGCGGTTATTGGCCCGGGGGTTCCTACAATGAGCAGTTCTTC; CDR3 protein: CASSGYWPGGSYNEQFF